This TCR beta chain was documented in a study of T cell responses to AZD1222 COVID-19 vaccine. Overall study results and limits: Spike was spanned by vaccine-associated CD4 TCRs, which were dominant at 160-218 and 743-854. AZD1222 recipients seropositive at baseline numbered only six or seven.

As to this clone: Its antigen is not identified.

Germline assignment: CDR1 SGHNT and CDR2 YYREEE (reference sequence). The CDR3 length is 16 residues. With V trimmed by 2 bases and J by 4 bases, 6 bases remained unmatched. The protocol was immunoSEQ multiplex PCR, while the TCRdb copy is restricted to in-frame clones and leaves out a portion. Altogether over 35,000 clones are present, roughly 77% being singletons, with the ten largest covering about 22%. The sequencing here drew on peripheral blood, taken 28 days after the second dose of the MenACWY control vaccine. The gene calls are TRBV5-4 and TRBJ1-5, with TRBD1 matching 10 bases. The TCR originated in an adult who received the MenACWY meningococcal vaccine as a control. CDR3 loop: CASSFYGTGANQPQHF. The CDR3 nucleotides read TGTGCCAGCAGCTTTTATGGGACAGGGGCTAATCAGCCCCAGCATTTT.